A selection of T cell receptor beta chains follows, all from one sample in a study of cytomegalovirus exposure and HLA in healthy donors. Method: immunoSEQ multiplex PCR; TCRdb's copy keeps in-frame clones and lacks some. This sample's table has 35,000 to 45,000 clones. Sequenced input: PBMCs. Source of these receptors: a male donor in good health and CMV-seronegative. The conserved cysteine and the conserved F or W are not part of the CDR3 here. Fields, in order: V gene, CDR3 protein.

v_call: TRBV7-2
cdr3_aa: ASSLGTSVDEQY

v_call: TRBV29-1
cdr3_aa: SVEDLVAGGFLNIQY

v_call: TRBV9
cdr3_aa: ASSEYNAYGYT

v_call: TRBV29-1
cdr3_aa: SAARQGIYGYT

v_call: TRBV6-1
cdr3_aa: ASTPGLAGADTQY

v_call: TRBV15
cdr3_aa: ATSRDNEGRSEQY

v_call: TRBV7-8
cdr3_aa: ASSPRQGEGDGYT

v_call: TRBV7-2
cdr3_aa: ASSLDRRNTIY

v_call: TRBV5-8
cdr3_aa: ASSLQVNTGELF

v_call: TRBV6-4
cdr3_aa: ASSASTGDTDTQY

v_call: TRBV5-6
cdr3_aa: ASSPQGHPYEQY

v_call: TRBV7-9
cdr3_aa: ASTSRGLATEAF

v_call: TRBV5-5
cdr3_aa: ASSSSTDPIHEQY

v_call: TRBV19
cdr3_aa: ASSRSHSGSISEQF

v_call: TRBV5-1
cdr3_aa: ASSLGGAGAADTQY

v_call: TRBV28
cdr3_aa: ASTGEIGGYT

v_call: TRBV6-5
cdr3_aa: ASRRDRGGNQPQH

v_call: TRBV9
cdr3_aa: ASSGVLSGVELF

v_call: TRBV4-3
cdr3_aa: ASSQDWDYIDEQF

v_call: TRBV28
cdr3_aa: ASSFSGRGTYEQY

v_call: TRBV21-1
cdr3_aa: ASSKKKGLSNTGELF

v_call: TRBV5-4
cdr3_aa: ASSLDPTAEAF

v_call: TRBV6-5
cdr3_aa: ASRRGQAGGYT

v_call: TRBV7-9
cdr3_aa: ASSQGNTEAF

v_call: TRBV5-4
cdr3_aa: ASSSTGLAASSYNEQF

v_call: TRBV18
cdr3_aa: ASSPRGSGVNTGELF

v_call: TRBV4-2
cdr3_aa: ASSQGYARAGRDRGHGYT

v_call: TRBV30
cdr3_aa: AWRTRRGNEQF

v_call: TRBV7-9
cdr3_aa: ASSSAGGGETQY

v_call: TRBV7-6
cdr3_aa: ASSLGRTDTQY

v_call: TRBV18
cdr3_aa: ASSGVVAGARSYNEQF

v_call: TRBV6-4
cdr3_aa: ASSDSESVSDNEQF

v_call: TRBV5-6
cdr3_aa: ASSLFAGTNTEAF

v_call: TRBV19
cdr3_aa: ASSPGTSGGYDEQF

v_call: TRBV4-1
cdr3_aa: ASSQGPSDAYNEQF

v_call: TRBV7-2
cdr3_aa: ASSRTGRGYT

v_call: TRBV7-3
cdr3_aa: ASSLTVQGLSYNEQF

v_call: TRBV6-1
cdr3_aa: ASVGQGKNIQY

v_call: TRBV5-4
cdr3_aa: ASSSSKTSGGSYEQY

v_call: TRBV5-5
cdr3_aa: ASSHSGPNTDTQY

v_call: TRBV19
cdr3_aa: ASSSLAGGYNEQF

v_call: TRBV30
cdr3_aa: AWSPFYNEQF

v_call: TRBV14
cdr3_aa: ASSQEFRTQY

v_call: TRBV5-6
cdr3_aa: ASSSDSLGPYEQY